A selection of T cell receptor beta chains follows, all from one sample in a study of shared clonotypes between healthy human individuals. The method was immunoSEQ multiplex PCR; TCRdb's version includes in-frame clones alone and lacks a portion of them. In the table there are around 1.1 million clones, about 72% of which are singletons. The specimen was memory CD4+ T cells from PBMCs. Receptor source: a man between 18 and 29 years old in good health. Some clones in this sample may be carry-over from other donors' samples. The CDR3 runs from the conserved cysteine through the conserved F or W.

V: TRBV4-2
J: TRBJ1-2
CDR3: CASSADRGRGYTF

V: TRBV29-1
J: TRBJ1-1
CDR3: CSVGGARDTEAFF

V: TRBV2
J: TRBJ1-1
CDR3: CASRDRGGNTEAFF

V: TRBV5-4
J: TRBJ2-2
CDR3: CASSPGRGGPGELFF

V: TRBV11-2
J: TRBJ1-1
CDR3: CASSLMPVNTEAFF

V: TRBV30
J: TRBJ1-4
CDR3: CACSLGTYEKLFF

V: TRBV18
J: TRBJ2-1
CDR3: CASSPPSGTNNEQFF

V: TRBV6-5
J: TRBJ1-5
CDR3: CASSYDRWTNQPQHF

V: TRBV19
J: TRBJ2-6
CDR3: CASSISGANVLTF

V: TRBV6-5
J: TRBJ2-1
CDR3: CASSYRQAYNEQFF

V: TRBV4-2
J: TRBJ2-1
CDR3: CASSQHGRLSSYNEQFF

V: TRBV11-1
J: TRBJ2-7
CDR3: CASRPQGRDGTYEQYF

V: TRBV18
J: TRBJ1-5
CDR3: CASSPWTGGIQPQHF

V: TRBV19
J: TRBJ2-2
CDR3: CASSITGGPGELFF

V: TRBV28
J: TRBJ2-3
CDR3: CASSLLNPAGGADTQYF

V: TRBV2
J: TRBJ1-2
CDR3: CASSLSTGGEGYTF

V: TRBV30
J: TRBJ1-5
CDR3: CAWGRGNQPQHF

V: TRBV10-2
J: TRBJ2-2
CDR3: CASMTGVGTGELFF

V: TRBV5-4
J: TRBJ2-5
CDR3: CASRGGGAETQYF

V: TRBV15
J: TRBJ1-1
CDR3: CATHPFGQGNTEAFF

V: TRBV19
J: TRBJ1-1
CDR3: CASSADRAPEAFF

V: TRBV27
J: TRBJ1-4
CDR3: CASAPLLDTHEKLFF

V: TRBV10-3
J: TRBJ2-6
CDR3: CAISRTEVSGANVLTF

V: TRBV2
J: TRBJ2-5
CDR3: CASSPPGGRLETQYF

V: TRBV19
J: TRBJ1-4
CDR3: CASSIAPDATNEKLFF

V: TRBV18
J: TRBJ1-2
CDR3: CASSPPGTYYGYTF

V: TRBV14
J: TRBJ2-2
CDR3: CASSQALGAAGELFF

V: TRBV7-2
J: TRBJ2-2
CDR3: CASSRQGAIAGELFF

V: TRBV5-1
J: TRBJ2-1
CDR3: CASSFPGLAGDHSYNEQFF

V: TRBV5-6
J: TRBJ1-2
CDR3: CASSSTTRVHGYTF

V: TRBV5-1
J: TRBJ2-5
CDR3: CASRQTGDQETQYF

V: TRBV6-6
J: TRBJ2-2
CDR3: CASRGDPQSGELFF

V: TRBV7-9
J: TRBJ2-7
CDR3: CASSPPKGGQYYEQYF

V: TRBV27
J: TRBJ2-6
CDR3: CASSPDSGANVLTF

V: TRBV7-9
J: TRBJ2-1
CDR3: CASSPLAGVLVF

V: TRBV7-9
J: TRBJ2-1
CDR3: CASTWALDRVNEQFF

V: TRBV5-1
J: TRBJ1-4
CDR3: CASSSGTVNEKLFF